A single sample gave rise to the 2 T cell receptor beta chains below, sequenced in a study of blood T cell repertoires in COVID-19. The assay was immunoSEQ multiplex PCR, and TCRdb's table has in-frame clones only and misses some. Seen here are roughly 250,000 clones, approximately 90% observed once, and the top ten hold roughly 0.8%. Sequencing was carried out using peripheral blood. Receptors were obtained from a man aged 30 to 45 with acute or convalescent COVID-19.

This clone was found once. The chain has TRBV10-3 and TRBJ1-6; D is uncertain. Germline CDR1 is ENHRY and CDR2 is SYGVKD. The CDR3 has 15 residues. Trimming took 4 bases from V and 5 from J, leaving 12 bases between them. CDR3 DNA sequence: TGTGCCATCAGTGGAGAGACGGGGAATAATTCACCCCTCCACTTT. Translating gives CAISGETGNNSPLHF.

This rearrangement joins TRBV28 to TRBJ1-1; TRBD1 matches at 9 bases. This CDR3 comprises 16 residues. Germline CDR1 reads MDHEN; CDR2 reads SYDVKM. J lost 4 bases, V lost 6 bases, and 12 bases had no gene match. CDR3 residues: CASSLQQGARGTEAFF. In DNA form, the CDR3 reads TGTGCCAGCAGCTTACAACAGGGGGCTAGGGGCACTGAAGCTTTCTTT.